Each of the 25 T cell receptor beta chains below was sequenced from the same sample in a study of T cell responses to AZD1222 COVID-19 vaccine (dated by TCRdb to the early 2020s). Receptors were amplified or captured by the immunoSEQ multiplex PCR assay. TCRdb limited this immuneACCESS table to in-frame rearrangements with V and J called. A share of clones is missing; checked studies link under half to unresolved V genes, and the rest is unexplained. The sample table contains about 140,000 clones; only one count was recorded for around nine tenths of them. The biggest ten clones account for about 3% of the sample. The sample's time point label is to be understood as: about 28 days (+/-7) after the second vaccine dose. The specimen was peripheral blood, collected 28 days after the second AZD1222 dose. The receptors derive from an adult who received the AZD1222 COVID-19 vaccine.

This chain links TRBV12-5 with TRBJ2-1, with D maybe TRBD2 (5 bases). Trimming removed 7 bases at V and 5 bases at J, with 21 bases between. Germline V gene sequence: CDR1 LGHNT, CDR2 FRNRAP. CDR3 length: 16 residues. The CDR3 protein is CASAIGRSTGNNEQFF. The CDR3 DNA sequence: TGTGCTAGTGCCATTGGACGGAGCACCGGGAACAATGAGCAGTTCTTC.

The chain uses TRBV27 and TRBJ2-2, with D unclear. The CDR3 is 13 residues long. Germline V gene lookup returns CDR1 MNHEY and CDR2 SMNVEV (reference sequence). Trimming pared 0 bases from V and 7 bases from J, leaving 6 bases between. The CDR3 bases are TGTGCCAGCAGTTTATCCGCTAGCGGGGAGCTGTTTTTT. Protein: CASSLSASGELFF.

As concerns this clone: One junction end does not reproduce the germline sequence, and a read error may be involved. The rearrangement uses TRBV7-7 and TRBJ1-5; D is unclear. Looked up from germline, CDR1 is SSHAT and CDR2 is FNYEAQ (reference sequence). The CDR3 extends over 16 amino acids. CDR3 protein: CASTGNWDFDNQPQHF. In nucleotides, the CDR3 is TGTGCTAGCACCGGAAACTGGGATTTTGACAATCAGCCCCAGCATTTT.

The rearrangement links TRBV29-1 to TRBJ1-3; 8 bases line up with TRBD1. The germline CDR1 and CDR2 sequences are SQVTM and ANQGSEA. The CDR3 consists of 12 residues. The junction had 1 base not matched to a gene; V was cut back by 6 bases and J by 3 bases. This chain's CDR3 is CSVGQGGNTIYF. The CDR3 nucleotides read TGCAGCGTCGGACAGGGTGGAAACACCATATATTTT.

The rearrangement links TRBV30 to TRBJ2-7; D unresolved. This CDR3 comprises 11 residues. Trimming took 0 bases from V and 9 from J, leaving 9 bases between them. In germline, CDR1 is GTSNPN, CDR2 SVGIG (reference sequence). CDR3 DNA: TGTGCCTGGAGTGTAAAGGATGCGCAGTACTTC. Translating gives CAWSVKDAQYF.

The gene calls are TRBV28 and TRBJ1-2; no reliable D call. Germline CDR1 is MDHEN and CDR2 is SYDVKM. Trimming took off 7 bases at V and 3 bases at J, with 12 bases between the two ends. CDR3 length: 13 residues. The CDR3 coding sequence is TGTGCCAGCATGTTCCGCACGTACTATGGCTACACCTTC. It is translated as CASMFRTYYGYTF.

The rearrangement uses TRBV12-1 and TRBJ2-7; the table gives TRBD2 as D, unverified against the DNA. TRBV12-1 has pseudogene status. This CDR3 is built from 15 residues. The CDR3 here is CAIELGGRASYEQYF. The CDR3 DNA reads as TGTGCCATAGAACTGGGCGGGAGGGCCTCCTACGAGCAGTACTTC.

The chain combines TRBV13 with TRBJ1-3, with a tentative D call TRBD1 (5 bases). The CDR3 covers 14 residues. V was pared by 1 base and J by 4 bases, with 8 bases between. Germline values: CDR1 PRHDT, CDR2 FYEKMQ (reference sequence). The CDR3 bases are TGTGCCAGCAGCTTAGCAGGGAGAGGAAACACCATATATTTT. This translates into CASSLAGRGNTIYF.

The chain recombines TRBV5-5 with TRBJ1-5; D call uncertain. Germline V gene sequence: CDR1 SGHKS, CDR2 YYEKEE (reference sequence). Trimming took 4 bases from V and 4 from J, leaving 9 bases between them. This CDR3 region has 13 residues. Written as DNA, the CDR3 is TGTGCCAGCAGCGTGACCTCTAATCAGCCCCAGCATTTT. It yields the protein CASSVTSNQPQHF. The variable domain in full, with the rest retrieved from reference TRBV5-5 and TRBJ1-5, is DAGVTQSPTHLIKTRGQQVTLRCSPISGHKSVSWYQQVLGQGPQFIFQYYEKEERGRGNFPDRFSARQFPNYSSELNVNALLLGDSALYLCASSVTSNQPQHFGDGTRLSIL.

The chain couples TRBV7-9 to TRBJ2-7, with a tentative D call TRBD2 (6 bases). This CDR3 contains 15 residues. Germline lookup yields CDR1 SEHNR and CDR2 FQNEAQ (reference sequence). The V end was cut by 1 base, the J end by 2 bases, with 12 bases between. The CDR3 here is CASSLGSGYAYEQYF. CDR3 in DNA: TGTGCCAGCAGCTTAGGTAGCGGTTACGCCTACGAGCAGTACTTC.

The chain recombines TRBV12-5 with TRBJ2-2; 8 bases map to TRBD1. The CDR3 contains 16 residues. The V gene end was trimmed by 8 bases and the J gene end by 3 bases; junction bases not matched to a gene: 11. Germline V gives CDR1 LGHNT, CDR2 FRNRAP. The CDR3 protein is CASSPDRQGYTGELFF. CDR3 DNA: TGTGCTAGTTCCCCGGATAGACAGGGGTACACCGGGGAGCTGTTTTTT.

This chain connects TRBV6-2 or TRBV6-3 to TRBJ2-5, with 11 positions matching TRBD1. This CDR3 contains 16 residues. The V segment lost 4 bases and the J segment 5 bases; nucleotides outside the gene matches: 9. Germline values: CDR1 MNHEY, CDR2 SVGEGT. As DNA, the CDR3 is TGTGCCAGCAGTTCGGCCGGGACAGGGGGGCGGGAGACCCAGTACTTC. This translates into CASSSAGTGGRETQYF.

V is TRBV19 and J is TRBJ1-5, with unresolved D. V was cut by 3 bases and J by 0 bases, with 9 bases left in between. This CDR3 contains 15 residues. Per the germline V gene, CDR1 is LNHDA and CDR2 is SQIVND (reference sequence). Written as DNA, the CDR3 is TGTGCCAGTAGTATGCTGCTGAATAGCAATCAGCCCCAGCATTTT. Protein product: CASSMLLNSNQPQHF.

The rearrangement joins TRBV5-1 to TRBJ2-1; D is unclear. This CDR3 spans 13 amino acids. V lost 5 bases and J lost 5, with 11 bases in between. Germline CDR1 reads SGHRS; CDR2 reads YFSETQ. The CDR3 sequence: CASSLNTNNEQFF. The CDR3 nucleotides read TGCGCCAGCAGTCTAAACACCAACAATGAGCAGTTCTTC.

Only a few counts were recorded for this clone. This chain links TRBV19 with TRBJ2-2; TRBD2 agrees at 15 bases. Germline loops: CDR1 LNHDA, CDR2 SQIVND (reference sequence). The CDR3 contains 14 residues. The V and J ends lost 9 bases and 6 bases, in that order; junction bases with no gene match: 2. For the CDR3, the DNA is TGTGCCAGCGGGACTAGCGGGGGGTCCGGGGAGCTGTTTTTT. Encoded protein: CASGTSGGSGELFF.

The CDR3, as DNA: TGTGCCAGTAGTGATACTGGGCAGACCTACGAGCAGTACTTC. Residues: CASSDTGQTYEQYF. J is TRBJ2-7 and V is TRBV19; D gene ambiguous. Germline-derived CDR1 and CDR2 are LNHDA and SQIVND (reference sequence). V lost 5 bases and J lost 2, with 13 bases in between. This CDR3 has 14 amino acids.

The rearrangement joins TRBV2 to TRBJ2-7, with a tentative D call TRBD1 (6 bases). The CDR3 consists of 12 residues. With 7 bases removed from V and 2 bases from J, the gap between germline ends came to 9 bases. Germline loops: CDR1 SNHLY, CDR2 FYNNEI. CDR3 sequence (DNA): TGTGCCAGCATTCGACAGGCCTACGAGCAGTACTTC. Its translation is CASIRQAYEQYF.

The J gene is TRBJ1-2, the V gene TRBV6-5; D gene uncertain. This CDR3 is 14 amino acids long. V gave up 2 bases and J gave up 4 bases, with 11 bases separating them. Germline V CDR1 and CDR2: MNHEY, SVGAGI. The CDR3, as DNA: TGTGCCAGCAGTTACAACGCCCCACCCTATGGCTACACCTTC. Its translation: CASSYNAPPYGYTF.

Here the CDR3 DNA reads TGTGCCAGCAGCTCCCCAGGGGGCTCCTACAATGAGCAGTTCTTC. It yields the protein CASSSPGGSYNEQFF. The rearrangement uses TRBV11-2 and TRBJ2-1, with 7 bases identical to TRBD1. The J segment lost 0 bases and the V segment lost 4 bases, leaving 3 bases of the junction unmatched. Germline V gives CDR1 SGHAT, CDR2 FQNNGV. This CDR3 is built from 15 residues.

The chain is built from TRBV28 and TRBJ1-1; 8 bases fit TRBD1. V shed 6 bases and J 2 bases; nucleotides not matched to a gene: 5. The CDR3 has 14 amino acids. In germline, CDR1 is MDHEN, CDR2 SYDVKM. CDR3 loop: CASSQGQVNTEAFF. CDR3 bases: TGTGCCAGCAGCCAGGGACAGGTAAACACTGAAGCTTTCTTT.

This clone was picked up one time. J is TRBJ2-7 and V is TRBV6-5, with 8 bases fitting TRBD2. CDR3 length: 15 residues. V lost 7 bases to trimming and J lost 0 bases; unmatched junction nucleotides: 8. CDR1 is MNHEY, CDR2 SVGAGI, per germline. The CDR3 DNA sequence: TGTGCCAGCAATAGAGATAGCGGGAACTCCTACGAGCAGTACTTC. It yields the protein CASNRDSGNSYEQYF.

The chain combines TRBV20-1 with TRBJ1-1; no firm D call. V shed 6 bases and J shed 4 bases, with 9 bases lying between them. CDR3 size: 11 residues. CDR1 is DFQATT and CDR2 is SNEGSKA in the germline V gene (reference sequence). Here the CDR3 reads CSAKTRTEAFF. The DNA of the CDR3 is TGCAGTGCAAAGACACGCACTGAAGCTTTCTTT.

This clone has just one count. V is TRBV7-2 and J is TRBJ2-2; no clear D. This CDR3 contains 17 residues. Germline values: CDR1 SGHTA, CDR2 FQGNSA. V was trimmed by 0 bases and J by 0 bases, leaving 11 bases between them. Here the CDR3 DNA reads TGTGCCAGCAGCTTAGCGGCCAGGATCGCGAACACCGGGGAGCTGTTTTTT. Translated, it gives CASSLAARIANTGELFF.

The chain has TRBV2 and TRBJ1-4; no clear D. The CDR3 contains 15 residues. Germline V lookup: CDR1 SNHLY, CDR2 FYNNEI. Trimming pared 7 bases from V and 6 bases from J, leaving 18 bases between. For the CDR3, the DNA is TGTGCCAGCACTCTCGGGGATTTAAGAGATGAAAAACTGTTTTTT. Its translation: CASTLGDLRDEKLFF.

J is TRBJ2-1 and V is TRBV24-1; 9 bases align to TRBD2. The J segment lost 5 bases and the V segment lost 0 bases, leaving 28 bases of the junction unmatched. The CDR3 is 24 residues long. Germline-derived CDR1 and CDR2 are KGHDR and SFDVKD. The CDR3 DNA reads as TGTGCCACCAGTGATTTGCGTTCGACTCATCGACAGGGAGGGAAGCGGGAGGTAAACAATGAGCAGTTCTTC. Translation: CATSDLRSTHRQGGKREVNNEQFF.